This T cell receptor beta chain was observed in a study of shared clonotypes between healthy human individuals. Study findings and constraints: With a handful of donors compared, around 5% of naive CD4 clonotypes were shared.

Comments on this clone: Its antigen is unknown.

Genomic DNA per cell subset filled all wells of several immunoSEQ plates. The data were produced by immunoSEQ multiplex PCR, yet TCRdb's version contains in-frame clones alone and is incomplete. Of roughly 2.2 million clones in the sample, just over 90% were seen once. Negatively enriched CD4+ T cells were divided by CD45RA into naive and memory. With 8 bases removed from V and 0 bases from J, the gap between germline ends came to 6 bases. Germline loops: CDR1 MNHEY, CDR2 SVGAGI. The CDR3 sequence is 12 residues long. The clonotype was recovered from a man aged 18 to 30 in good health. Some clones in this sample may be carry-over from other donors' samples. The chain employs TRBV6-5 and TRBJ2-3, with unresolved D. The sample consisted of naive CD4+ T cells from PBMCs. Documented subset: CD45RA+ positively selected. The CDR3 nucleotides are TGTGCCAGCGCTGATAGCACAGATACGCAGTATTTT. Translated: CASADSTDTQYF.